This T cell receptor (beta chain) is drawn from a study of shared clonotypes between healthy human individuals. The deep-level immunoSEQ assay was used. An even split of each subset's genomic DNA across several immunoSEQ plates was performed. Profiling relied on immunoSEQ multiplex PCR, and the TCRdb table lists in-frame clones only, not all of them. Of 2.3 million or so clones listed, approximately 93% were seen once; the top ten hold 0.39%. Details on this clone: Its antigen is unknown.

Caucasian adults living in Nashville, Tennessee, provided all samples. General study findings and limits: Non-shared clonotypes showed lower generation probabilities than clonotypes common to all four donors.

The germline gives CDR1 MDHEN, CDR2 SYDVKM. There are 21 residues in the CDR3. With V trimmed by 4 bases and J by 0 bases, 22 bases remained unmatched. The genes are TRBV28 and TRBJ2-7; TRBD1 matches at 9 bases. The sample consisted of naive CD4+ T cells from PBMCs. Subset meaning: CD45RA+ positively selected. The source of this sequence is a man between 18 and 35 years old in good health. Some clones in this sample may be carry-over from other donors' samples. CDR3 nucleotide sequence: TGTGCCAGCAGTTCACCACTCGGGGGACAGGGTATCGGGGCGAGCTCCTACGAGCAGTACTTC. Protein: CASSSPLGGQGIGASSYEQYF.